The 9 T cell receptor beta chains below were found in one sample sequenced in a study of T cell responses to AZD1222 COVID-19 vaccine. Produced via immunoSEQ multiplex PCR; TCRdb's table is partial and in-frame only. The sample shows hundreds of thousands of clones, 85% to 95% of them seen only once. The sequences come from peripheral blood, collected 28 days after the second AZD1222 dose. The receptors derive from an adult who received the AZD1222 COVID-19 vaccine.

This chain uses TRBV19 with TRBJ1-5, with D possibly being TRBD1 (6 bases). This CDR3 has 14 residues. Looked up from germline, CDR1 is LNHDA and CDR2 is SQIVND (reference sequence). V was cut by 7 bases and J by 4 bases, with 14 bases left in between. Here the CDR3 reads CASMGGRANQPQHF. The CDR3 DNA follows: TGTGCCAGTATGGGGGGCAGGGCAAATCAGCCCCAGCATTTT.

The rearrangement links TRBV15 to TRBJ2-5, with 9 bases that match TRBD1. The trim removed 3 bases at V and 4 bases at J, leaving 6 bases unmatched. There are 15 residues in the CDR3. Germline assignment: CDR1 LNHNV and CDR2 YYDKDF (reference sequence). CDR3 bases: TGTGCCACCAGCAGGGGGGACAGGGAGGGAGAGACCCAGTACTTC. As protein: CATSRGDREGETQYF.

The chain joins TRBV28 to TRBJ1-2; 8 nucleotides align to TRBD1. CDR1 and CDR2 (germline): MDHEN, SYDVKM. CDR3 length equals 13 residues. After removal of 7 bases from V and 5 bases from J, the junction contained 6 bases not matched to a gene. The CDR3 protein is CASTLRTGYGYTF. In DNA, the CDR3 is TGTGCCAGCACCTTAAGGACAGGGTATGGCTACACCTTC.

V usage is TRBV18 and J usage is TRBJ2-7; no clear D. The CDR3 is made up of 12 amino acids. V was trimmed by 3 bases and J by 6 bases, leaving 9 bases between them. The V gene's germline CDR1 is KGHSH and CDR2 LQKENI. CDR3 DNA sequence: TGTGCCAGCTCACCGCTCGCGTCCGAGCAGTACTTC. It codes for CASSPLASEQYF.

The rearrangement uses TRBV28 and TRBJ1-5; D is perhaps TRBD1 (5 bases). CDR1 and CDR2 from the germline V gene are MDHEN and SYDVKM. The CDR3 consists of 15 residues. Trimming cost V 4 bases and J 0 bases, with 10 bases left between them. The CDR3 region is CASSWGPTSNQPQHF. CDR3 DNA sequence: TGTGCCAGCAGTTGGGGACCGACTAGCAATCAGCCCCAGCATTTT.

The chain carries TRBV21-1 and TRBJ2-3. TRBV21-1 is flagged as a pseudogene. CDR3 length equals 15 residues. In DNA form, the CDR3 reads TGTGCCAGCAGCAAAGCCGAAAGGTATAGGGATACGCAGTATTTT. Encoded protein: CASSKAERYRDTQYF.

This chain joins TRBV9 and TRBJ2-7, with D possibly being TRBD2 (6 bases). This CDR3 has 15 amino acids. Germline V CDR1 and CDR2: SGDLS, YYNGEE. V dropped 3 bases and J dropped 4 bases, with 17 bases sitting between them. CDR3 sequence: CASSARPSETYEQYF. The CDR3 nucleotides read TGTGCCAGCAGCGCCCGTCCTAGCGAGACTTACGAGCAGTACTTC.

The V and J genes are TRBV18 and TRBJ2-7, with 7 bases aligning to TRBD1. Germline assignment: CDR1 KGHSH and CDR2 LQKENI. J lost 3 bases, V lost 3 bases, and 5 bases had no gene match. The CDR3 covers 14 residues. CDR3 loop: CASSPGTDLYEQYF. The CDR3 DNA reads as TGTGCCAGCTCACCCGGGACAGACCTCTACGAGCAGTACTTC. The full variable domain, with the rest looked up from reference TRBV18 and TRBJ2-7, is NAGVMQNPRHLVRRRGQEARLRCSPMKGHSHVYWYRQLPEEGLKFMVYLQKENIIDESGMPKERFSAEFPKEGPSILRIQQVVRGDSAAYFCASSPGTDLYEQYFGPGTRLTVT.

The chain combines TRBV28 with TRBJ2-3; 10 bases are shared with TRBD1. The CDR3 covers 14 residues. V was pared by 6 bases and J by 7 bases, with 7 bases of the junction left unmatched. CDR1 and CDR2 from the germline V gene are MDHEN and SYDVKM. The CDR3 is CASSLTGQGHTQYF. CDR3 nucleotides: TGTGCCAGCAGCCTAACGGGACAGGGGCATACGCAGTATTTT.